The present T cell receptor beta chain was sequenced within a study of blood T cell repertoires in COVID-19. The CDR3 extends over 12 amino acids. V dropped 5 bases and J dropped 1 base, with 8 bases sitting between them. In germline, CDR1 is GTSNPN, CDR2 SVGIG (reference sequence). The method was immunoSEQ multiplex PCR; TCRdb's version includes in-frame clones alone and lacks a portion of them. The sample gives about 150,000 clones, 70% to 90% of which show up once; less than 3.5% is in the top ten. The rearrangement joins TRBV30 to TRBJ1-1, with D uncertain. The sequenced sample was peripheral blood. The sequence came from a woman older than 75 with COVID-19, enrolled during active disease. In nucleotides, the CDR3 is TGTGCCTGGGATGCTAGGAACACTGAAGCTTTCTTT. Amino acid sequence: CAWDARNTEAFF.